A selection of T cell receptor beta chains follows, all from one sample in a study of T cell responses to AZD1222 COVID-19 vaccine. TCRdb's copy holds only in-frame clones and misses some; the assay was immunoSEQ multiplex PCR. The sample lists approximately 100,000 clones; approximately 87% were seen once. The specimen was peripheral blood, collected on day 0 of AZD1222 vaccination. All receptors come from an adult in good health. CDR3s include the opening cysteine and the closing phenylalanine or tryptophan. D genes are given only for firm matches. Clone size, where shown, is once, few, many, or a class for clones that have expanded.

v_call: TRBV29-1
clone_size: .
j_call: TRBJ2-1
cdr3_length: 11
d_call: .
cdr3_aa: CSVEREYEQFF
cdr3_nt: TGCAGCGTTGAACGGGAGTATGAGCAGTTCTTC

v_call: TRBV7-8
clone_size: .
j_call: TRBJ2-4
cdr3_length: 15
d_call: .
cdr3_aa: CASSEGIGPLNIQYF
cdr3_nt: TGTGCCAGCAGCGAAGGAATCGGACCTTTAAACATTCAGTACTTC

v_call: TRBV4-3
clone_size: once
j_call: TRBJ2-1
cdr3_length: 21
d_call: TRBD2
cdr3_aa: CASSQEPFTIGLAGGGNEQFF
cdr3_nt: TGCGCCAGCAGCCAAGAGCCCTTTACTATCGGACTAGCGGGAGGTGGCAATGAGCAGTTCTTC

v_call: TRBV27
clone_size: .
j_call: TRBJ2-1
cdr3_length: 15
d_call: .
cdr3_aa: CASRPGSLVGNEQFF
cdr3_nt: TGTGCCAGCAGGCCCGGCAGCTTAGTAGGCAATGAGCAGTTCTTC

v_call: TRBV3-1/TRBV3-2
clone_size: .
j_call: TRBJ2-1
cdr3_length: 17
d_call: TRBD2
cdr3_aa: CASSQYSSGRTYNEQFF
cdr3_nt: TGTGCCAGCAGCCAATATTCTAGCGGCAGAACCTACAATGAGCAGTTCTTC

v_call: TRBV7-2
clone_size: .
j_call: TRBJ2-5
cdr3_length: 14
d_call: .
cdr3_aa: CASSSRLPQETQYF
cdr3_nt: TGTGCCAGCAGCAGCCGACTACCCCAAGAGACCCAGTACTTC

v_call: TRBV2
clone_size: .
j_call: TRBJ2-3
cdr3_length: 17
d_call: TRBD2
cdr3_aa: CASSESGIKRGTDTQYF
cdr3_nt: TGTGCCAGCAGTGAGAGCGGGATTAAGAGGGGCACAGATACGCAGTATTTT

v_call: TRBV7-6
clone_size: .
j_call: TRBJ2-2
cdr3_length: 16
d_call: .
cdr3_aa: CASSLEIGLYTGELFF
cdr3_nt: TGTGCCAGCAGCTTAGAAATAGGGTTATACACCGGGGAGCTGTTTTTT

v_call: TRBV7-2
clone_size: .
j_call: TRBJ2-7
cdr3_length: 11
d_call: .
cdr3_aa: CASSFIDEQYF
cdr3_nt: TGTGCCAGCAGCTTTATCGACGAGCAGTACTTC

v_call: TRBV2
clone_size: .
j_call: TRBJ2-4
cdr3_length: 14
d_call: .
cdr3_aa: CASSVADSQNIQYF
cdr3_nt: TGTGCCAGCAGTGTCGCGGACAGTCAAAACATTCAGTACTTC

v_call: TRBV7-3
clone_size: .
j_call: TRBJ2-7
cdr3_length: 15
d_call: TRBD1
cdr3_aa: CASSPSGTDLYEQYF
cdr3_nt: TGTGCCAGCAGCCCCTCTGGGACAGACCTCTACGAGCAGTACTTC

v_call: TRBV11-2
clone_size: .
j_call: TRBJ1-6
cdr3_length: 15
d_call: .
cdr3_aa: CASSLLMGGNSPLHF
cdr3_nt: TGTGCCAGCAGCTTATTGATGGGGGGCAATTCACCCCTCCACTTT

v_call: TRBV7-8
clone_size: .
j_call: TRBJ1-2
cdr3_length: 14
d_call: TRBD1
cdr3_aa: CASSLAQGGYGYTF
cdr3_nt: TGTGCCAGCAGCTTAGCGCAGGGGGGCTATGGCTACACCTTC

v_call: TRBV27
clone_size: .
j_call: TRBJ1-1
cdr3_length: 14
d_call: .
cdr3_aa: CASSPLEGRPEAFF
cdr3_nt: TGTGCCAGCAGTCCCTTAGAGGGGAGACCTGAAGCTTTCTTT

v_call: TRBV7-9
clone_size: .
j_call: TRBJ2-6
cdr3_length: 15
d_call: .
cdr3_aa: CASSFWSSGANVLTF
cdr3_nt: TGTGCCAGCAGTTTCTGGAGCTCTGGGGCCAACGTCCTGACTTTC

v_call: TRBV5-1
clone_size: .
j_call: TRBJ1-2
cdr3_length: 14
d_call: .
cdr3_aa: CASSEPGTAAGYTF
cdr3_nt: TGCGCCAGCAGCGAACCCGGGACCGCGGCTGGCTACACCTTC

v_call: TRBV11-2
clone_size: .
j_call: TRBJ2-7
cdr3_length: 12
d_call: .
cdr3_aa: CASSSVGWEQYF
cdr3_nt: TGTGCCAGCAGCTCCGTGGGCTGGGAGCAGTACTTC

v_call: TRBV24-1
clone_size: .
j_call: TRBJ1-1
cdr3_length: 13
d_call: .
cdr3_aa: CATSGEVNTEAFF
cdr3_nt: TGTGCCACCAGTGGAGAGGTGAACACTGAAGCTTTCTTT

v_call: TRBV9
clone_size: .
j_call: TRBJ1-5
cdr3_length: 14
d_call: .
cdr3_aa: CASSVGTGNQPQHF
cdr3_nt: TGTGCCAGCAGCGTAGGAACAGGCAATCAGCCCCAGCATTTT

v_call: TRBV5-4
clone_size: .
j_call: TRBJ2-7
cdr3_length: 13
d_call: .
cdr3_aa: CASSLDRAYEQYF
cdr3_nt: TGTGCCAGCAGCTTGGACAGGGCTTACGAGCAGTACTTC

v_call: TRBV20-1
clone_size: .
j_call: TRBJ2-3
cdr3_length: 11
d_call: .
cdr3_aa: CSASRGDTQYF
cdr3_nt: TGCAGTGCTAGTCGGGGAGATACGCAGTATTTT

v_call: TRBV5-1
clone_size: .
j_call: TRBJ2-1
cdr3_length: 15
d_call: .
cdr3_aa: CASSFTGTSYNEQFF
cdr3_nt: TGCGCCAGCAGCTTCACCGGCACCTCCTACAATGAGCAGTTCTTC

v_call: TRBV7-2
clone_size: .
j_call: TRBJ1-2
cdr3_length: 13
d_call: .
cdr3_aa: CASSLVGGRGYTF
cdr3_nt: TGTGCCAGCAGCTTAGTCGGGGGCCGGGGCTACACCTTC

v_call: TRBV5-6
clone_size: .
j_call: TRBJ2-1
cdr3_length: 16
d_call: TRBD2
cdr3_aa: CASSLLGRERYNEQFF
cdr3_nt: TGTGCCAGCAGCTTGTTGGGGCGGGAGCGGTACAATGAGCAGTTCTTC

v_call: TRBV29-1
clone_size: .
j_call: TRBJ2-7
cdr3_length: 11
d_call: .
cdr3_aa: CSVTGIDEQYF
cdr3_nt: TGCAGCGTTACAGGAATAGACGAGCAGTACTTC

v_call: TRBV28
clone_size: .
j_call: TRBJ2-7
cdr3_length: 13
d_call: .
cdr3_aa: CASNLGGVYEQYF
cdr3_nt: TGTGCCAGCAATTTGGGGGGAGTTTACGAGCAGTACTTC

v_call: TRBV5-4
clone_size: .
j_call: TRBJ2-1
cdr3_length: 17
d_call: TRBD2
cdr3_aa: CASSLARLAGGPNEQFF
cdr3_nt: TGTGCCAGCAGCTTGGCAAGACTAGCGGGAGGGCCAAATGAGCAGTTCTTC

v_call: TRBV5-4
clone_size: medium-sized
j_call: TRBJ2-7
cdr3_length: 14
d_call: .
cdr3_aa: CASSYITAGSSRYF
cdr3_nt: TGTGCCAGCAGTTATATAACCGCGGGGTCTTCACGGTACTTC

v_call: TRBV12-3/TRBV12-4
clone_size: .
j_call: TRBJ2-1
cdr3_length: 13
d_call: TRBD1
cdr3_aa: CASSLTGYNEQFF
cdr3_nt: TGTGCCAGCAGTTTGACAGGGTACAATGAGCAGTTCTTC

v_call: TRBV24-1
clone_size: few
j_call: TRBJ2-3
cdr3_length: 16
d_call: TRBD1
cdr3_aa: CATSANRGRLGDTQYF
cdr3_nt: TGTGCCACCAGTGCAAACAGGGGGCGTTTGGGGGATACGCAGTATTTT

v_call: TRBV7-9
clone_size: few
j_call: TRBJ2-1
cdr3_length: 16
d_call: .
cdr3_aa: CASSNRGTPSYNEQFF
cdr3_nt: TGTGCCAGCAGTAATCGCGGGACACCTTCCTACAATGAGCAGTTCTTC

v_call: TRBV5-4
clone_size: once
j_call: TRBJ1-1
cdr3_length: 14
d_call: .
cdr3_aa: CASSPERATAEAFF
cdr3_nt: TGTGCCAGCAGCCCGGAGAGGGCAACGGCTGAAGCTTTCTTT

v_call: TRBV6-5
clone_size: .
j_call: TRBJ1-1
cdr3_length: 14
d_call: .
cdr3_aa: CASIRTGRGTEAFF
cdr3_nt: TGTGCCAGCATTAGGACCGGGAGAGGAACTGAAGCTTTCTTT

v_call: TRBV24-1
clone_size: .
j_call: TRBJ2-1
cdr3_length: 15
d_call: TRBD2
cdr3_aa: CATSESLAGVNEQFF
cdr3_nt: TGTGCCACCAGTGAATCCCTAGCGGGAGTGAATGAGCAGTTCTTC

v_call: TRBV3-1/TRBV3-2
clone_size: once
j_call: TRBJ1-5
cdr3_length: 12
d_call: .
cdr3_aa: CASSYRNQPQHF
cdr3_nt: TGTGCCAGCAGCTACCGTAATCAGCCCCAGCATTTT

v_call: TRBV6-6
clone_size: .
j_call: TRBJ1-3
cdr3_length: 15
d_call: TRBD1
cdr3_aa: CASTYRGPSGNTIYF
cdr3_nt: TGTGCCAGCACTTACAGGGGGCCGTCTGGAAACACCATATATTTT

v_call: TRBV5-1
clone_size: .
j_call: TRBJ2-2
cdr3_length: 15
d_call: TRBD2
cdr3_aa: CASSLLAGDSGELFF
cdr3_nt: TGCGCCAGCAGCTTACTAGCGGGAGACTCCGGGGAGCTGTTTTTT